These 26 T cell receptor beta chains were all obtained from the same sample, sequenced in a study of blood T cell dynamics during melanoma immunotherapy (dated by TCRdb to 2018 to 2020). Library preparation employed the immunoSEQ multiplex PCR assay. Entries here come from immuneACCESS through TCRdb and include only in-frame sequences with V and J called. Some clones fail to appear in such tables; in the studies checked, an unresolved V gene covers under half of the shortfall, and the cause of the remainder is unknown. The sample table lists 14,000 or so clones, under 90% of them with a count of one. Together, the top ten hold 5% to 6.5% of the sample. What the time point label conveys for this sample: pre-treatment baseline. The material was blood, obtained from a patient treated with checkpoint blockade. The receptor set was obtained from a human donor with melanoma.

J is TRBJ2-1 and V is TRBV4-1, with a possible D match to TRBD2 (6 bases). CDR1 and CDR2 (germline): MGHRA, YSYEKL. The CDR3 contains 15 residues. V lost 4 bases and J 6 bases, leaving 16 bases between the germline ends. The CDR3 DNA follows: TGCGCCAGCAGCCTTCCTCCTTCGGGGGTCAATGAGCAGTTCTTC. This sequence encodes CASSLPPSGVNEQFF.

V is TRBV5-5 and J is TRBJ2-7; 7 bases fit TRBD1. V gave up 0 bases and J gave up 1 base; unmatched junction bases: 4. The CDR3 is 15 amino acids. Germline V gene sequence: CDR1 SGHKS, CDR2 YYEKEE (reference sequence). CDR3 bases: TGTGCCAGCAGCTTGGCAACAGGGGCGTCCTACGAGCAGTACGTC. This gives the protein CASSLATGASYEQYV.

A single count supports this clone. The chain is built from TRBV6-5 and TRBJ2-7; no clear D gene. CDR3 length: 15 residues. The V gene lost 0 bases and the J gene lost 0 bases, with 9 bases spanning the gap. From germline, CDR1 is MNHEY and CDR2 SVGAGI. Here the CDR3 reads CASSYSATPSYEQYV. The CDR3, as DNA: TGTGCCAGCAGTTACTCGGCGACTCCCTCCTACGAGCAGTACGTC.

The CDR3 DNA follows: TGTGCCAGCAGCTTAGTCGCGGGGGCCTCCTACAATGAGCAGTTCTTC. Encoded protein: CASSLVAGASYNEQFF. This chain links TRBV7-9 with TRBJ2-1; possibly TRBD2 for D (7 bases). Trimming shortened V by 1 base and J by 0 bases, and 10 bases separated the two germline ends. This CDR3 has 16 residues. Germline V gene lookup returns CDR1 SEHNR and CDR2 FQNEAQ (reference sequence).

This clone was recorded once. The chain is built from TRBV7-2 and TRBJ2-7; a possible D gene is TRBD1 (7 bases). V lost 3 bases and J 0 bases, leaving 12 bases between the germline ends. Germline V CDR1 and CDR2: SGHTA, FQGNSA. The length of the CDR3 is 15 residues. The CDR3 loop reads CASSFSGGSSYEQYV. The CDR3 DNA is TGTGCCAGCAGCTTCTCAGGGGGGAGCTCCTACGAGCAGTACGTC.

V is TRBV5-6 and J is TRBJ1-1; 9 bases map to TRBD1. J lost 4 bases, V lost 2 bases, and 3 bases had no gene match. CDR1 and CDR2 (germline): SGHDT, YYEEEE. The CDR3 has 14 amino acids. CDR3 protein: CASSFETGGTEAFF. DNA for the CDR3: TGTGCCAGCAGCTTTGAGACAGGGGGCACTGAAGCTTTCTTT.

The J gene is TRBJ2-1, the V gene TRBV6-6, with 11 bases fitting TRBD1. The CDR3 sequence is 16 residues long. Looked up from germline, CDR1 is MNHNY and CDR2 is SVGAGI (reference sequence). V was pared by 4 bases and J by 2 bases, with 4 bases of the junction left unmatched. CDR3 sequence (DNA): TGTGCCAGCAGTTCCCGGACAGGGGGCGCCTACAATGAGCAGTTCTTC. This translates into CASSSRTGGAYNEQFF.

DNA of the CDR3: TGCGCCAGCAGCCCTCTACTTCGAGGGGGCGCTGAAGCTTTCTTT. Protein sequence: CASSPLLRGGAEAFF. This chain links TRBV5-1 with TRBJ1-1; TRBD1 agrees at 7 bases. V gave up 4 bases and J gave up 6 bases; unmatched junction bases: 12. Per the germline V gene, CDR1 is SGHRS and CDR2 is YFSETQ. There are 15 residues in the CDR3.

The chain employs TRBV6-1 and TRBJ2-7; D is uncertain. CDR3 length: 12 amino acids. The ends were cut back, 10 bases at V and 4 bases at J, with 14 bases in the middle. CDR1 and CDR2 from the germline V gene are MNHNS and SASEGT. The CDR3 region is CATAREVYEQYV. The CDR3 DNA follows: TGTGCCACCGCGAGAGAGGTATACGAGCAGTACGTC.

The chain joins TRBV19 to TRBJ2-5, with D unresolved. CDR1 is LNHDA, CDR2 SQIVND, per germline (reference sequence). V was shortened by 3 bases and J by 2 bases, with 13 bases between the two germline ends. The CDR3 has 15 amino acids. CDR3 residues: CASSIFWQPQETQYF. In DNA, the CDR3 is TGTGCCAGTAGTATCTTCTGGCAACCGCAAGAGACCCAGTACTTC.

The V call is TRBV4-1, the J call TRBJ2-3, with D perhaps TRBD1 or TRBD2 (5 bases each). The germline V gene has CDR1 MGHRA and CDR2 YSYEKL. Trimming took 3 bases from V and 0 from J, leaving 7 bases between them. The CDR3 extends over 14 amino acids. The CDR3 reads CASSQGPSTDTQYF. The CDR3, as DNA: TGCGCCAGCAGCCAGGGACCGAGCACAGATACGCAGTATTTT.

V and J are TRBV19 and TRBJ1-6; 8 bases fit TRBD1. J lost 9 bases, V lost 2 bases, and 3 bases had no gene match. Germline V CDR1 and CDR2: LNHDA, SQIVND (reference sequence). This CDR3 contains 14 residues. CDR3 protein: CASSIQGARSPLHF. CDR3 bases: TGTGCCAGTAGTATACAGGGGGCGCGTTCACCCCTCCACTTT.

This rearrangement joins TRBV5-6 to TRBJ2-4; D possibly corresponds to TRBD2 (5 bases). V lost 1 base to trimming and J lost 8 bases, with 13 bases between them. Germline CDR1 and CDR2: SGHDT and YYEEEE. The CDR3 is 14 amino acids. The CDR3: CASSLMGARDIQYF. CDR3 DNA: TGTGCCAGCAGCTTGATGGGCGCGAGGGACATTCAGTACTTC. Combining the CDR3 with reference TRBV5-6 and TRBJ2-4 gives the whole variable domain DAGVTQSPTHLIKTRGQQVTLRCSPKSGHDTVSWYQQALGQGPQFIFQYYEEEERQRGNFPDRFSGHQFPNYSSELNVNALLLGDSALYLCASSLMGARDIQYFGAGTRLSVL.

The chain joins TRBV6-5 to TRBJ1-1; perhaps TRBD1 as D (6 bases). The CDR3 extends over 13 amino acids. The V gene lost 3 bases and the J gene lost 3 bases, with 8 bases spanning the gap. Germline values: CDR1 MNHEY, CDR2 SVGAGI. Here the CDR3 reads CASSYRTDTEAFF. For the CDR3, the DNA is TGTGCCAGCAGTTATCGGACAGACACTGAAGCTTTCTTT.

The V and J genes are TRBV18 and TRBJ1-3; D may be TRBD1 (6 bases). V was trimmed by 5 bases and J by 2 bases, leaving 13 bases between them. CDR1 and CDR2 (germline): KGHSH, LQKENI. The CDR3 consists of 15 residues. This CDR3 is CASSSPGTTGNTIYF. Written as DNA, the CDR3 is TGTGCCAGCTCATCGCCCGGGACAACTGGAAACACCATATATTTT.

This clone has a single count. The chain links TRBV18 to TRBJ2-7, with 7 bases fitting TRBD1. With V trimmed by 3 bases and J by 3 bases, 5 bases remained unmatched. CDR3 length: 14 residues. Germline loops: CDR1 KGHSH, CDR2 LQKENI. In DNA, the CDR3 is TGTGCCAGCTCACCCGGACAGGACGTCTACGAGCAGTACGTC. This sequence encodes CASSPGQDVYEQYV.

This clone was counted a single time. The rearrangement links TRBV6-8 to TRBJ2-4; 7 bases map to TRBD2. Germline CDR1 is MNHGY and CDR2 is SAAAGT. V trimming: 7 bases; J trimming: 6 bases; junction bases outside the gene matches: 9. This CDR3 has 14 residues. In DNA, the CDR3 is TGTGCCAGCACCGGGGGGTTTACCATAAACATTCAGTACTTC. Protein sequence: CASTGGFTINIQYF.

The CDR3 is CATSRYRNTGELFF. The CDR3 bases are TGTGCCACCAGCAGATATAGGAACACCGGGGAGCTGTTTTTT. The chain has TRBV15 and TRBJ2-2; unclear D gene. The germline V gene has CDR1 LNHNV and CDR2 YYDKDF (reference sequence). V shed 2 bases and J shed 1 base, with 5 bases lying between them. This CDR3 comprises 14 residues. The complete variable domain, with remaining parts taken from reference TRBV15 and TRBJ2-2, reads DAMVIQNPRYQVTQFGKPVTLSCSQTLNHNVMYWYQQKSSQAPKLLFHYYDKDFNNEADTPDNFQSRRPNTSFCFLDIRSPGLGDTAMYLCATSRYRNTGELFFGEGSRLTVL.

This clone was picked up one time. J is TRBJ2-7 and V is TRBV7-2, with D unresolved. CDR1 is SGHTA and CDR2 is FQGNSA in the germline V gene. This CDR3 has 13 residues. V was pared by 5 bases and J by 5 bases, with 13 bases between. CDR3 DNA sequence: TGTGCCAGCAGCCCCTCTATGGGGAACGAGCAGTACTTC. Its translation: CASSPSMGNEQYF. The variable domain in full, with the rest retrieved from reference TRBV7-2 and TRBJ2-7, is GAGVSQSPSNKVTEKGKDVELRCDPISGHTALYWYRQSLGQGLEFLIYFQGNSAPDKSGLPSDRFSAERTGGSVSTLTIQRTQQEDSAVYLCASSPSMGNEQYFGPGTRLTVT.

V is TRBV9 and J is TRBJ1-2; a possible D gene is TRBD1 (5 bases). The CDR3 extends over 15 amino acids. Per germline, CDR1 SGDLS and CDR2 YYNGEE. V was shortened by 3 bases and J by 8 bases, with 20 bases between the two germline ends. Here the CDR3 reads CASSAAGAGSTGYTF. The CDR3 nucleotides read TGTGCCAGCAGCGCAGCCGGGGCAGGCTCTACCGGCTACACCTTC.

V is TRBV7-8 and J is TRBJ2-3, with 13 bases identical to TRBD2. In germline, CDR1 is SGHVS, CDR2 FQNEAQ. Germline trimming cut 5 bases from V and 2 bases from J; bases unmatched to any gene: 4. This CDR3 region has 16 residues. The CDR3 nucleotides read TGTGCCAGCAGCCCGACTAGCGGGGGGAACACAGATACGCAGTATTTT. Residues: CASSPTSGGNTDTQYF.

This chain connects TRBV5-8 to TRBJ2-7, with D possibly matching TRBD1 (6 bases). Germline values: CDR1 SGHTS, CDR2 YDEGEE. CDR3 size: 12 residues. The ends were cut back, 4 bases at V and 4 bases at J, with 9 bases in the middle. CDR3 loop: CASSRRGYEQYF. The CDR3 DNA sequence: TGTGCCAGCAGCCGCAGGGGTTACGAGCAGTACTTC.

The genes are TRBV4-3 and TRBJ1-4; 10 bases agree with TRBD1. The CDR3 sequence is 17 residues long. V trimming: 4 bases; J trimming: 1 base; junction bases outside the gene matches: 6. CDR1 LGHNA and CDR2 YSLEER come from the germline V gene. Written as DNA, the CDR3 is TGCGCCAGCAGCCCAGGACAGGGGGGCGGAACTAATGAAAAACTGTTTTTT. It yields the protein CASSPGQGGGTNEKLFF.

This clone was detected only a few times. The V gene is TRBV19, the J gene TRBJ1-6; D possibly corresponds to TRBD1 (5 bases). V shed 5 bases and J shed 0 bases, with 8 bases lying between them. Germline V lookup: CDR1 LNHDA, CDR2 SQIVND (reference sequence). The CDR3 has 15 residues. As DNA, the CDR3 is TGTGCCAGTAGTGCGACAGCCTCCTATAATTCACCCCTCCACTTT. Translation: CASSATASYNSPLHF.

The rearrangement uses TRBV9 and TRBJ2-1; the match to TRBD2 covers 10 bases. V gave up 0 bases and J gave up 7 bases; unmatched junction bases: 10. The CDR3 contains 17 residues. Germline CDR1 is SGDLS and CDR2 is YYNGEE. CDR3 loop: CASSVGGSKRGGNEQFF. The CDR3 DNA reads TGTGCCAGCAGCGTAGGAGGGTCTAAGCGGGGGGGAAATGAGCAGTTCTTC.

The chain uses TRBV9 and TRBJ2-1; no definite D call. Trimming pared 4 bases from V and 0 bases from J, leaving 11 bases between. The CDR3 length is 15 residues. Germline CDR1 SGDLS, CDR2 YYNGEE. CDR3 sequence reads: CASSPLLSSYNEQFF. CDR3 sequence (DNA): TGTGCCAGCAGCCCACTCCTAAGCTCCTACAATGAGCAGTTCTTC.